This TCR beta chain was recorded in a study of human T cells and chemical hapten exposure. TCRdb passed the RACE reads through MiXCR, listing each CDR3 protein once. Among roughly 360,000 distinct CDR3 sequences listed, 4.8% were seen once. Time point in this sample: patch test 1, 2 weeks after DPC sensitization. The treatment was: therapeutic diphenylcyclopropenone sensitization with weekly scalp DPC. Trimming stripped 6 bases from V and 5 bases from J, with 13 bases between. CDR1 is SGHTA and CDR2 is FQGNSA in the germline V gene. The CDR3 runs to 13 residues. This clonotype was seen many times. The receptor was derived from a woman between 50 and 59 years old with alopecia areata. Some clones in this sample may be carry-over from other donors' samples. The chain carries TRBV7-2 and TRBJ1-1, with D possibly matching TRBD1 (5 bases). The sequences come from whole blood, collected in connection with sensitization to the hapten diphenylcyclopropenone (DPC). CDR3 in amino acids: CASRGDGRTEAFF. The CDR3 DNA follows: TGTGCCAGCAGAGGGGACGGGAGGACTGAAGCTTTCTTT.